These 9 T cell receptor beta chains were all obtained from the same sample, sequenced in a study of control samples from healthy donors and cancer patients. TCRdb's copy holds only in-frame clones and misses some; the assay was immunoSEQ multiplex PCR. This sample's clone table lists fewer than 250,000 clones. Sequencing input: blood. These receptors all stem from a woman aged 25 to 39 in good health.

As regards this clone: Within the sample, other DNA sequences also encode this same CDR3. The chain couples TRBV14 to TRBJ2-7; D not certain. The CDR3 sequence is 11 residues long. V was shortened by 1 base and J by 4 bases, with 2 bases between the two germline ends. Per the germline V gene, CDR1 is SGHDN and CDR2 is FVKESK. DNA of the CDR3: TGTGCCAGCAGCCAAGGGTACGAGCAGTACTTC. Its protein product is CASSQGYEQYF.

The gene calls are TRBV18 and TRBJ1-1, with D possibly matching TRBD1 (6 bases). Per germline, CDR1 KGHSH and CDR2 LQKENI. The length of the CDR3 is 16 residues. Deletions cut 4 bases from V and 0 bases from J, with 15 bases between. The CDR3 DNA is TGTGCCAGCTCACTCACGGCGGACAGTATGAACACTGAAGCTTTCTTT. It codes for CASSLTADSMNTEAFF.

The chain couples TRBV3-1 (or the pseudogene TRBV3-2) to TRBJ2-7, with D tentatively TRBD1 or TRBD2 (5 bases each). The CDR3 totals 15 residues. V was shortened by 1 base and J by 3 bases, with 13 bases between the two germline ends. Germline V gene lookup returns CDR1 LGHDT and CDR2 YNNKEL (reference sequence). The CDR3 region is CASSQVEGPNYEQYF. The CDR3 region has the DNA TGTGCCAGCAGCCAAGTAGAGGGGCCGAACTACGAGCAGTACTTC.

Details on this clone: Other DNA sequences in the sample encode the same CDR3. The V call is TRBV28, the J call TRBJ2-7; 11 nucleotides align to TRBD2. With V trimmed by 5 bases and J by 1 base, 4 bases remained unmatched. The germline CDR1 and CDR2 sequences are MDHEN and SYDVKM. The CDR3 sequence is 15 residues long. In nucleotides, the CDR3 is TGTGCCAGCAGTCCGGGGACTAGCGGATCCTACGAGCAGTACTTC. It translates to CASSPGTSGSYEQYF.

V is TRBV11-2 and J is TRBJ1-3; D gene ambiguous. Trimming pared 5 bases from V and 4 bases from J, leaving 18 bases between. Germline CDR1 is SGHAT and CDR2 is FQNNGV. The CDR3 runs 16 residues. The CDR3 is CASSTGRGEIGNTIYF. CDR3 sequence (DNA): TGTGCCAGCAGCACCGGACGGGGAGAGATAGGAAACACCATATATTTT.

The V and J genes are TRBV6-5 and TRBJ1-3; D remains ambiguous. Trimming left V 1 base short and J 4 bases short, with 11 bases between. The CDR3 consists of 15 residues. Germline lookup yields CDR1 MNHEY and CDR2 SVGAGI. CDR3 protein: CASSYLPPKGNTIYF. The CDR3 coding sequence is TGTGCCAGCAGTTACTTGCCGCCTAAAGGAAACACCATATATTTT.

The J gene is TRBJ1-4, the V gene TRBV5-1; 9 positions match TRBD1. Losses at the gene ends were 3 bases for V and 0 bases for J; bases not matched to a gene: 3. From germline, CDR1 is SGHRS and CDR2 YFSETQ. The CDR3 runs to 16 residues. CDR3 sequence reads: CASSSGTGTTNEKLFF. In DNA, the CDR3 is TGCGCCAGCAGCTCCGGGACAGGGACAACTAATGAAAAACTGTTTTTT. Full variable domain (outside the CDR3, taken from reference TRBV5-1 and TRBJ1-4): KAGVTQTPRYLIKTRGQQVTLSCSPISGHRSVSWYQQTPGQGLQFLFEYFSETQRNKGNFPGRFSGRQFSNSRSEMNVSTLELGDSALYLCASSSGTGTTNEKLFFGSGTQLSVL.

V and J are TRBV29-1 and TRBJ1-4; D is perhaps TRBD1 (5 bases). The V end was cut by 4 bases, the J end by 6 bases, with 9 bases between. This CDR3 comprises 12 residues. Per the germline V gene, CDR1 is SQVTM and CDR2 is ANQGSEA. CDR3 residues: CSVGEGDEKLFF. CDR3 DNA: TGCAGCGTTGGGGAAGGGGATGAAAAACTGTTTTTT.

In DNA form, the CDR3 reads TGTGCCAGCAGCTTGGGTGAAGGGAACCAGCCCCAGCATTTT. This codes for CASSLGEGNQPQHF. The chain employs TRBV7-9 and TRBJ1-5; D call uncertain. Deletions cut 3 bases from V and 7 bases from J, with 13 bases between. CDR3 length: 14 amino acids. Germline V gene lookup returns CDR1 SEHNR and CDR2 FQNEAQ (reference sequence).